The 17 T cell receptor beta chains reported below all come from one sample, sequenced in a study of blood T cell repertoires in COVID-19. The protocol was immunoSEQ multiplex PCR, while the TCRdb copy is restricted to in-frame clones and leaves out a portion. The sample includes 200,000 to 300,000 clones, 90% seen only once; the top ten take 3.7%. Source material: peripheral blood. The receptors come from a woman in her thirties or forties with acute or convalescent COVID-19.

The gene calls are TRBV12-3 or TRBV12-4 and TRBJ2-3; possibly TRBD2 for D (5 bases). Trimming cost V 11 bases and J 5 bases, with 11 bases left between them. The CDR3 loop spans 11 amino acids. The CDR3 here is CAVREGDTQYF. For the CDR3, the DNA is TGTGCCGTCAGAGAGGGAGATACGCAGTATTTT.

This rearrangement joins TRBV5-6 to TRBJ2-2; 7 bases are a match to TRBD2. CDR3 length: 15 residues. CDR1 is SGHDT and CDR2 is YYEEEE in the germline V gene. Germline trimming cut 4 bases from V and 4 bases from J; bases unmatched to any gene: 7. CDR3 region: CASSTLAVGTGELFF. Written as DNA, the CDR3 is TGTGCCAGCAGCACCCTAGCGGTGGGCACCGGGGAGCTGTTTTTT. The whole variable domain, remainder taken from reference TRBV5-6 and TRBJ2-2, is DAGVTQSPTHLIKTRGQQVTLRCSPKSGHDTVSWYQQALGQGPQFIFQYYEEEERQRGNFPDRFSGHQFPNYSSELNVNALLLGDSALYLCASSTLAVGTGELFFGEGSRLTVL.

V is TRBV6-5 and J is TRBJ2-5; TRBD1 matches 12 bases. Trimming took 6 bases from V and 5 from J; bases not matched to a gene: 7. Germline lookup yields CDR1 MNHEY and CDR2 SVGAGI. The CDR3 runs to 15 residues. The CDR3 spells CASRRGTGGRETQYF. For the CDR3, the DNA is TGTGCCAGCAGGCGCGGGACAGGGGGCCGGGAGACCCAGTACTTC.

V is TRBV11-2 and J is TRBJ2-3; D is ambiguous. Deletions cut 5 bases from V and 2 bases from J, with 11 bases between. The length of the CDR3 is 14 residues. Germline V gene sequence: CDR1 SGHAT, CDR2 FQNNGV. This chain's CDR3 is CASSPQYTTDTQYF. The CDR3 region has the DNA TGTGCCAGCAGCCCCCAGTACACCACAGATACGCAGTATTTT.

This clone was picked up a small number of times. The chain combines TRBV21-1 with TRBJ1-1; the D segment call TRBD1 is taken from the table without a DNA check. TRBV21-1 corresponds to a pseudogene. The CDR3 spans 18 residues. In nucleotides, the CDR3 is TGTGCCAGCAGCAAGTGGAGACAGGGAGCCATCGGGTCAGCTGAAGCTTTCTTT. Residues: CASSKWRQGAIGSAEAFF.

This chain joins TRBV29-1 and TRBJ1-2; possibly TRBD1 for D (6 bases). The CDR3 is 16 residues long. The V gene lost 7 bases and the J gene lost 2 bases, with 23 bases spanning the gap. Germline lookup yields CDR1 SQVTM and CDR2 ANQGSEA. CDR3 bases: TGCAGCGCCGGGCCGACGGGACACTTTCCGAACTATGGCTACACCTTC. The encoded protein is CSAGPTGHFPNYGYTF.

This chain links TRBV10-3 with TRBJ1-1, with 10 bases matching TRBD1. Per the germline V gene, CDR1 is ENHRY and CDR2 is SYGVKD. With 3 bases clipped from V and 5 bases from J, the junction kept 6 bases outside the gene matches. This CDR3 region has 15 residues. The DNA of the CDR3 is TGTGCCATCAGTGACCGCGACAGGGGGCGAACTGAAGCTTTCTTT. Protein: CAISDRDRGRTEAFF.

CDR3 coding DNA: TGTGCCATCAGTGAGAGAACAGGGGGCGCGAACACTGAAGCTTTCTTT. Its translation is CAISERTGGANTEAFF. The chain links TRBV10-3 to TRBJ1-1; 9 bases are a match to TRBD1. The V gene's germline CDR1 is ENHRY and CDR2 SYGVKD. The CDR3 totals 16 residues. The ends lost 2 bases at V and 1 base at J; junction bases unmatched: 5.

This chain uses TRBV5-4 with TRBJ2-5; D perhaps matches TRBD1 (5 bases). Germline values: CDR1 SGHNT, CDR2 YYREEE (reference sequence). This CDR3 has 15 residues. The V gene lost 0 bases and the J gene lost 5 bases, with 14 bases spanning the gap. Written as DNA, the CDR3 is TGTGCCAGCAGCTTGGGACAGCTCGTTTGGGAGACCCAGTACTTC. Its protein is CASSLGQLVWETQYF. The entire variable domain, with the rest obtained from reference TRBV5-4 and TRBJ2-5, is as follows: ETGVTQSPTHLIKTRGQQVTLRCSSQSGHNTVSWYQQALGQGPQFIFQYYREEENGRGNFPPRFSGLQFPNYSSELNVNALELDDSALYLCASSLGQLVWETQYFGPGTRLLVL.

The chain employs TRBV2 and TRBJ1-5, with D hard to call. Germline V gene lookup returns CDR1 SNHLY and CDR2 FYNNEI. Trimming stripped 2 bases from V and 1 base from J, with 6 bases between. This CDR3 is built from 14 residues. As DNA, the CDR3 is TGTGCCAGCAGTGAACTAGAGAGCAATCAGCCCCAGCATTTT. Translated, it gives CASSELESNQPQHF.

This rearrangement joins TRBV6-5 to TRBJ1-4, with TRBD1 matching over 8 bases. This CDR3 has 16 residues. The trim removed 4 bases at V and 3 bases at J, leaving 7 bases unmatched. Germline V lookup: CDR1 MNHEY, CDR2 SVGAGI. The CDR3 region has the DNA TGTGCCAGCAGTTTGTCCCTCAGGGGGCCTAATGAAAAACTGTTTTTT. It codes for CASSLSLRGPNEKLFF.

The rearrangement joins TRBV11-3 to TRBJ2-5, with TRBD1 matching 10 bases. The CDR3 sequence is 16 residues long. V lost 1 base and J lost 1; bases outside the gene matches: 3. The germline V gene encodes CDR1 SGHNT and CDR2 YENEEA. The CDR3 loop reads CASSLARTGGQETQYF. The CDR3 DNA reads as TGTGCCAGCAGCTTAGCCCGGACAGGGGGCCAAGAGACCCAGTACTTC.

The count of this clone is one. J is TRBJ1-5 and V is TRBV2; 9 bases agree with TRBD1. Germline V lookup: CDR1 SNHLY, CDR2 FYNNEI. Trimming removed 6 bases from V and 5 bases from J; junction bases left unmatched: 2. This CDR3 contains 13 residues. CDR3 bases: TGTGCCAGCAGACAGGGGGCCGATCAGCCCCAGCATTTT. Translated: CASRQGADQPQHF.

The chain couples TRBV14 to TRBJ2-3; 7 positions agree with TRBD2. This CDR3 region has 16 residues. V gave up 0 bases and J gave up 6 bases; unmatched junction bases: 9. Germline V gene sequence: CDR1 SGHDN, CDR2 FVKESK. CDR3 region: CASSQDWGEGPDTQYF. Here the CDR3 DNA reads TGTGCCAGCAGCCAAGATTGGGGGGAGGGGCCCGATACGCAGTATTTT. The whole variable domain, filled in from reference TRBV14 and TRBJ2-3, reads EAGVTQFPSHSVIEKGQTVTLRCDPISGHDNLYWYRRVMGKEIKFLLHFVKESKQDESGMPNNRFLAERTGGTYSTLKVQPAELEDSGVYFCASSQDWGEGPDTQYFGPGTRLTVL.

The chain employs TRBV5-6 and TRBJ1-2; maybe TRBD1 (5 bases). Germline CDR1 reads SGHDT; CDR2 reads YYEEEE. The CDR3 totals 14 residues. V shed 0 bases and J shed 4 bases, with 10 bases lying between them. CDR3 region: CASSLGGGSYGYTF. The CDR3 DNA follows: TGTGCCAGCAGCTTGGGGGGCGGAAGCTATGGCTACACCTTC.

This chain connects TRBV7-9 to TRBJ1-4; D remains ambiguous. CDR1 is SEHNR, CDR2 FQNEAQ, per germline (reference sequence). This CDR3 spans 14 amino acids. The germline V and J ends were trimmed by 3 bases and 2 bases, with 7 bases remaining between them. The chain's CDR3 is CASSFGQTNEKLFF. The DNA for the CDR3 is TGTGCCAGCAGCTTTGGGCAGACTAATGAAAAACTGTTTTTT. Full variable domain (missing parts from reference TRBV7-9 and TRBJ1-4): DTGVSQNPRHKITKRGQNVTFRCDPISEHNRLYWYRQTLGQGPEFLTYFQNEAQLEKSRLLSDRFSAERPKGSFSTLEIQRTEQGDSAMYLCASSFGQTNEKLFFGSGTQLSVL.

The gene calls are TRBV24-1 and TRBJ1-5, with D uncertain. Germline CDR1 reads KGHDR; CDR2 reads SFDVKD. CDR3 length: 16 residues. Trimming took 4 bases from V and 4 from J, leaving 16 bases between them. CDR3 loop: CATSDRREAPNQPQHF. The DNA of the CDR3 is TGTGCCACCAGTGACCGGAGAGAAGCACCAAATCAGCCCCAGCATTTT.